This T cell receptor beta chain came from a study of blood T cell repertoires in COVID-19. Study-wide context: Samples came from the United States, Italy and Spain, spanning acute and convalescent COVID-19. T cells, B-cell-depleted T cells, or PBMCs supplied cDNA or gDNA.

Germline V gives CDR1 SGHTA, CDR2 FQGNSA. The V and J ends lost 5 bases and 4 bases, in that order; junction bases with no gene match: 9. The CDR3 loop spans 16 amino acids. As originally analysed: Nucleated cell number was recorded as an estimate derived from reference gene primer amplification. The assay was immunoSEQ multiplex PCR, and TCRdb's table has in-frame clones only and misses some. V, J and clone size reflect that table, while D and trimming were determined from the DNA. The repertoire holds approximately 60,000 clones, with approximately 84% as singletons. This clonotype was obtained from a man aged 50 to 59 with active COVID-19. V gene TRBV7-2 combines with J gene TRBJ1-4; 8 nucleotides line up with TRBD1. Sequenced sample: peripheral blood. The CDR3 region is CASSTQGTGVNEKLFF. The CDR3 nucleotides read TGTGCCAGCAGCACCCAAGGGACAGGTGTTAATGAAAAACTGTTTTTT.